This T cell receptor beta chain was sequenced in a study of blood T cell repertoires in COVID-19. Study in general: The samples span acute and convalescent COVID-19 from the United States, Italy and Spain. T cells, B-cell-depleted T cells, or PBMCs provided the cDNA or gDNA that served as material.

The CDR3 is made up of 14 amino acids. Between the trimmed V and J ends, which lost 8 bases and 0 bases, there was a span of 14 bases. The V gene's germline CDR1 is SNHLY and CDR2 FYNNEI. Authors' methods: Counts of nucleated cells, estimated from reference gene primer amplification, were obtained. Produced via immunoSEQ multiplex PCR; TCRdb's table is partial and in-frame only. The V and J calls and clone size come from that table; D and trimming were worked out from the DNA. Seen here are over 200,000 clones, 88% observed once, and the top ten hold roughly 0.8%. This sequence was found in a woman between 25 and 40 years old with acute or convalescent COVID-19. The sample consisted of peripheral blood. The V gene is TRBV2, the J gene TRBJ2-7; TRBD1 is a possible D gene (6 bases). The DNA for the CDR3 is TGTGCCAGCGGAAGACAGGTACTCTCCTACGAGCAGTACTTC. It encodes CASGRQVLSYEQYF.